This T cell receptor beta chain comes out of a study of T cell responses to AZD1222 COVID-19 vaccine. Study results and caveats: Unmutated variant regions are reportedly the target of nearly half of TCRs that are spike-specific.

Profiled with immunoSEQ multiplex PCR; TCRdb holds only in-frame clones, not every one. Of more than 50,000 clones in the sample, roughly 78% are singletons; the top ten hold roughly 25%. The V and J ends lost 1 base and 5 bases respectively, with 14 bases between them. Germline CDR1 reads LGHNA; CDR2 reads YNFKEQ. CDR3 length: 15 amino acids. In the case of this clone: As yet, its antigen is unknown.

The TCR sequence derives from an adult in good health. This chain connects TRBV4-2 to TRBJ1-1; D unclear. The source material was peripheral blood, sampled on day 0 of MenACWY control vaccination. Written as DNA, the CDR3 is TGTGCCAGCAGCCAAGGTGATGGACGGGGTACTGAAGCTTTCTTT. Translating gives CASSQGDGRGTEAFF.